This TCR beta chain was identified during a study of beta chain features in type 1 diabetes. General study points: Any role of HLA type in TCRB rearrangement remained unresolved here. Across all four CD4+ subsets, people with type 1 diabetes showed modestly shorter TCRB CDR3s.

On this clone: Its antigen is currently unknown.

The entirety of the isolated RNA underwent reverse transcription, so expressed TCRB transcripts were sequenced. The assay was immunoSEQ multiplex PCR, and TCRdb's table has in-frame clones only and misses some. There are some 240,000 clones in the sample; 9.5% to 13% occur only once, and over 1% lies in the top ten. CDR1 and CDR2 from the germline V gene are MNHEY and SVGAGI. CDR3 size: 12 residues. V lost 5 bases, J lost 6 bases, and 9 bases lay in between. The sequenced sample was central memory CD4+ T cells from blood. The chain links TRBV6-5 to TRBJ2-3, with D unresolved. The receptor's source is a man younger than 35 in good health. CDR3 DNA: TGTGCCAGCAGTAGCACTACGGATACGCAGTATTTT. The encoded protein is CASSSTTDTQYF.